This T cell receptor beta chain was recovered during a study of cytomegalovirus exposure and HLA in healthy donors. Study-level points and caveats: Per published reports, the classifier diagnosed cytomegalovirus status with high specificity and sensitivity.

Concerning this clone itself: Its antigen is unidentified.

Assay used: immunoSEQ multiplex PCR; TCRdb lists only in-frame clones, some missing. The sample contains tens of thousands of clones, approximately 97% of which appear only once. Germline lookup yields CDR1 SGHVS and CDR2 FQNEAQ. V trimming: 5 bases; J trimming: 1 base; junction bases outside the gene matches: 19. This CDR3 is 19 amino acids long. The sequence came from a woman in her late teens or twenties in good health and CMV-seropositive. The specimen sequenced was PBMCs. This chain joins TRBV7-8 and TRBJ2-7; TRBD2 agrees at 8 bases. The CDR3 reads CASSPQRIRERERSYEQYF. CDR3 in DNA: TGTGCCAGCAGCCCCCAAAGAATCCGGGAGCGGGAGAGATCCTACGAGCAGTACTTC.